This section outlines one TCR beta chain sequence together with its context. Sequenced by immunoSEQ multiplex PCR; TCRdb stores in-frame clones only, minus some. This sample yields a few hundred thousand clones, of which approximately 83% are seen a single time; 3.5% to 4% belongs to the top ten. The source of the sample is a study of blood T cell repertoires in COVID-19. The length of the CDR3 is 16 residues. Germline loops: CDR1 MNHNY, CDR2 SVGAGI (reference sequence). The V segment lost 1 base and the J segment 2 bases; nucleotides outside the gene matches: 6. The sequence was collected from a middle-aged woman with acute COVID-19. The rearrangement links TRBV6-6 to TRBJ2-7; 9 bases are shared with TRBD2. Sequenced sample: PBMCs or T cells enriched from blood (not recorded which). The CDR3 DNA sequence: TGTGCCAGCAGTTACTACCCGGGACTAGCAACCTACGAGCAGTACTTC. This gives the protein CASSYYPGLATYEQYF.